This T cell receptor (beta chain) was identified during a study of PD-L1 blockade in urothelial cancer. The germline V gene encodes CDR1 MDHEN and CDR2 SYDVKM. Trimming cost V 5 bases and J 4 bases; bases outside gene matches: 10. The CDR3 has 15 amino acids. The patients' disease, urothelial carcinoma, was locally advanced or metastatic. TCRdb's table, derived via immunoSEQ multiplex PCR, lists solely in-frame clones and lacks some. The sample contains some 30,000 clones, more than 85% of which appear only once. The source material was PBMCs, sampled around atezolizumab (anti-PD-L1) treatment. The V and J genes are TRBV28 and TRBJ1-2; 7 nucleotides match TRBD1. This clonotype originated in a man in his fifties with urothelial cancer. The CDR3 spells CASSPPDRVAYGYTF. CDR3 in DNA: TGTGCCAGCAGTCCACCCGACAGGGTGGCCTATGGCTACACCTTC.